One sample yielded the 27 T cell receptor beta chains listed below, sequenced in a study of early T cells in non-severe SARS-CoV-2 infection. TCRdb reprocessed the 5' RACE reads via MiXCR and lists one record per CDR3 protein. Of roughly 29,000 distinct CDR3 sequences listed, less than 6.5% were seen once; the top ten hold about 35%. Material: whole blood, obtained at baseline. All receptors come from an adult who was a healthcare worker with PCR-confirmed SARS-CoV-2 infection or an uninfected control (not recorded which).

This clonotype was counted many times. V gene TRBV11-2 combines with J gene TRBJ2-3, with a weak D call TRBD1 (6 bases). This CDR3 is built from 16 residues. Per the germline V gene, CDR1 is SGHAT and CDR2 is FQNNGV. Trimming removed 1 base from V and 5 bases from J, with 16 bases in between. The CDR3 nucleotides read TGTGCCAGCAGCTTAGTTTACGGCATACAGGGAGATACGCAGTATTTT. It encodes CASSLVYGIQGDTQYF.

This clonotype was observed at least ten times. The gene calls are TRBV5-1 and TRBJ1-1; D is undetermined. This CDR3 contains 15 residues. The germline V gene encodes CDR1 SGHRS and CDR2 YFSETQ. Between the trimmed V and J ends, which lost 0 bases and 4 bases, there was a span of 13 bases. CDR3 in DNA: TGCGCCAGCAGCTTGGAAATTGGGGAGACCACTGAAGCTTTCTTT. It encodes CASSLEIGETTEAFF.

The chain recombines TRBV5-4 with TRBJ2-6, with D possibly matching TRBD2 (5 bases). V was cut by 4 bases and J by 0 bases, with 17 bases left in between. There are 18 residues in the CDR3. Germline lookup yields CDR1 SGHNT and CDR2 YYREEE (reference sequence). This CDR3 is CASSPGLSLSSGANVLTF. CDR3 sequence (DNA): TGTGCCAGCAGCCCAGGACTGAGTTTGAGCTCTGGGGCCAACGTCCTGACTTTC.

This clonotype was seen at least ten times. The chain combines TRBV20-1 with TRBJ2-7; 10 nucleotides agree with TRBD2. Germline V gene sequence: CDR1 DFQATT, CDR2 SNEGSKA (reference sequence). The CDR3 length is 13 residues. Trimming cost V 5 bases and J 4 bases; bases outside gene matches: 5. The CDR3 region is CSAPGLALYEQYF. For the CDR3, the DNA is TGCAGTGCTCCGGGACTAGCGTTATACGAGCAGTACTTC.

This clonotype was detected many times. This CDR3 reads CASSYPTGNSPLHF. The CDR3 DNA follows: TGTGCCAGCAGTTACCCGACGGGCAATTCACCCCTCCACTTT. The chain employs TRBV28 and TRBJ1-6; D remains ambiguous. CDR1 is MDHEN, CDR2 SYDVKM, per germline. The CDR3 sequence is 14 residues long. The ends were cut back, 4 bases at V and 7 bases at J, with 11 bases in the middle.

This clonotype occurred a few times. The chain combines TRBV20-1 with TRBJ2-1; 10 nucleotides match TRBD2. With V trimmed by 3 bases and J by 0 bases, 14 bases remained unmatched. The CDR3 consists of 19 residues. Germline V CDR1 and CDR2: DFQATT, SNEGSKA (reference sequence). CDR3 amino acids: CSARAAGTSDRSSYNEQFF. The CDR3 DNA sequence: TGCAGTGCTAGGGCCGCCGGGACTAGCGACAGGAGCTCCTACAATGAGCAGTTCTTC.

At least ten counts were recorded for this clonotype. The chain employs TRBV5-1 and TRBJ1-4; D remains unclear. Germline loops: CDR1 SGHRS, CDR2 YFSETQ. Trimming took off 0 bases at V and 5 bases at J, with 14 bases between the two ends. The length of the CDR3 is 16 residues. The CDR3, as DNA: TGCGCCAGCAGCTTGGCCACGGCCGACCTAAATGAAAAACTGTTTTTT. Translation gives CASSLATADLNEKLFF.

The chain links TRBV5-1 to TRBJ2-5, with 8 bases matching TRBD1. V lost 4 bases, J lost 5 bases, and 7 bases stayed unmatched. From germline, CDR1 is SGHRS and CDR2 YFSETQ. The CDR3 extends over 14 amino acids. For the CDR3, the DNA is TGCGCCAGCAGCCCCGGACAGGGACACGAGACCCAGTACTTC. Protein sequence: CASSPGQGHETQYF.

This clonotype was seen at least ten times. This chain connects TRBV19 to TRBJ2-3, with 7 bases aligning to TRBD1. The CDR3 covers 16 residues. Germline trimming cut 3 bases from V and 1 base from J; bases unmatched to any gene: 7. From germline, CDR1 is LNHDA and CDR2 SQIVND (reference sequence). CDR3 coding DNA: TGTGCCAGTAGTATCGGAAATACAGGGGGCACAGATACGCAGTATTTT. It codes for CASSIGNTGGTDTQYF.

This clonotype has just a few counts. The chain links TRBV7-9 to TRBJ1-1; no definite D call. CDR1 and CDR2 (germline): SEHNR, FQNEAQ (reference sequence). V was trimmed by 1 base and J by 12 bases, leaving 15 bases between them. The CDR3 covers 13 residues. In DNA form, the CDR3 reads TGTGCCAGCAGCTTAGACAACGGCAGGCCACCTTTCTTT. This sequence encodes CASSLDNGRPPFF. The complete variable domain, with remaining parts taken from reference TRBV7-9 and TRBJ1-1, reads DTGVSQNPRHKITKRGQNVTFRCDPISEHNRLYWYRQTLGQGPEFLTYFQNEAQLEKSRLLSDRFSAERPKGSFSTLEIQRTEQGDSAMYLCASSLDNGRPPFFGQGTRLTVV.

In this sample, this clonotype turned up a few times. V and J are TRBV2 and TRBJ2-7, with D tentatively TRBD1 (6 bases). CDR1 and CDR2 from the germline V gene are SNHLY and FYNNEI. V gave up 10 bases and J gave up 0 bases, with 13 bases separating them. This CDR3 is built from 13 residues. The chain's CDR3 is CAIPRDNSYEQYF. For the CDR3, the DNA is TGTGCCATCCCCCGGGACAACTCCTACGAGCAGTACTTC.

This clonotype came up many times. This chain connects TRBV11-2 to TRBJ1-3, with 8 nucleotides matching TRBD1. Germline CDR1 is SGHAT and CDR2 is FQNNGV. The CDR3 length is 15 residues. Losses at the gene ends were 2 bases for V and 2 bases for J; bases not matched to a gene: 2. CDR3 protein: CASSLQGATGNTIYF. CDR3 nucleotide sequence: TGTGCCAGCAGCTTACAGGGGGCTACTGGAAACACCATATATTTT.

The sample holds many counts of this clonotype. V and J are TRBV7-3 and TRBJ2-1; the D gene is possibly TRBD2 (5 bases). Germline assignment: CDR1 SGHTA and CDR2 FQGTGA. The CDR3 contains 14 residues. Trimming removed 4 bases at V and 9 bases at J, with 16 bases between. CDR3 amino acids: CASSSRGSFSEQFF. The CDR3 DNA sequence: TGTGCCAGCAGCTCCCGGGGTAGTTTTAGTGAGCAGTTCTTC.

In its sample, this clonotype was seen many times. The CDR3 spells CASSRTGVNSPLHF. In DNA, the CDR3 is TGTGCCAGCAGCCGGACAGGGGTTAATTCACCCCTCCACTTT. The chain couples TRBV7-2 to TRBJ1-6, with TRBD1 identical over 9 bases. This CDR3 contains 14 residues. Per the germline V gene, CDR1 is SGHTA and CDR2 is FQGNSA. With 5 bases clipped from V and 6 bases from J, the junction kept 2 bases outside the gene matches.

This clonotype has a count of ten or more. The V call is TRBV3-1, the J call TRBJ2-5; TRBD2 matches at 14 bases. Per germline, CDR1 LGHDT and CDR2 YNNKEL (reference sequence). The CDR3 is 18 residues long. The trim removed 3 bases at V and 1 base at J, leaving 7 bases unmatched. The CDR3 DNA sequence: TGTGCCAGCAGCCAGGGGATGACTAGCGGGGGGGGCCAAGAGACCCAGTACTTC. Encoded protein: CASSQGMTSGGGQETQYF.

This clonotype was detected a few times. J is TRBJ1-2 and V is TRBV4-1; D is uncertain. CDR1 and CDR2 from the germline V gene are MGHRA and YSYEKL. The length of the CDR3 is 14 residues. Trimming removed 0 bases from V and 5 bases from J, with 10 bases in between. The chain's CDR3 is CASSQDPTVYGYTF. The CDR3 nucleotides read TGCGCCAGCAGCCAAGACCCCACAGTGTATGGCTACACCTTC.

This clonotype was recorded at least ten times. The genes are TRBV20-1 and TRBJ2-5; 10 bases line up with TRBD2. Unmatched junction bases numbered 1, after V lost 2 bases and J lost 1 base. The CDR3 consists of 14 residues. The germline CDR1 and CDR2 sequences are DFQATT and SNEGSKA (reference sequence). The CDR3 DNA is TGCAGTGCTAGACTAGCGGGGGCCCAAGAGACCCAGTACTTC. Translated, it gives CSARLAGAQETQYF.

The chain couples TRBV4-1 to TRBJ2-7; TRBD2 agrees at 8 bases. The CDR3 extends over 15 amino acids. The germline gives CDR1 MGHRA, CDR2 YSYEKL. V dropped 0 bases and J dropped 5; count of bases not matched to a gene: 6. Here the CDR3 DNA reads TGCGCCAGCAGCCAAGAGGGGCTAGCGGGTGACGAGCAGTACTTC. It encodes CASSQEGLAGDEQYF.

This clonotype has a count of ten or more. The chain employs TRBV6-1 and TRBJ2-7; D is possibly TRBD1 (6 bases). The CDR3 is 13 amino acids. V was pared by 2 bases and J by 6 bases, with 11 bases between. CDR1 and CDR2 (germline): MNHNS, SASEGT. CDR3 loop: CASSENRASEQYF. DNA for the CDR3: TGTGCCAGCAGTGAAAACAGGGCGAGCGAGCAGTACTTC.

By sample fraction, this clonotype is medium-sized. This chain links TRBV12-3 or TRBV12-4 with TRBJ1-4, with TRBD1 identical over 9 bases. The length of the CDR3 is 14 residues. Trimming cost V 5 bases and J 7 bases; bases outside gene matches: 5. CDR3 sequence (DNA): TGTGCCAGCAGTAACAGGGGGCGCGTTGAAAAACTGTTTTTT. Protein sequence: CASSNRGRVEKLFF.

The chain recombines TRBV6-1 with TRBJ2-2, with D possibly being TRBD1 or TRBD2 (5 bases each). The CDR3 totals 15 residues. Germline V gene lookup returns CDR1 MNHNS and CDR2 SASEGT. The ends were cut back, 8 bases at V and 8 bases at J, with 21 bases in the middle. The CDR3 region has the DNA TGTGCCAGCCGAAGGTCCCGGGACGCAAGGGGGGAGCTGTTTTTT. It is translated as CASRRSRDARGELFF.

This clonotype was found many times. This chain links TRBV7-9 with TRBJ2-5; D could derive from TRBD1 or TRBD2 (5 bases each). The CDR3 loop spans 16 amino acids. The germline V gene has CDR1 SEHNR and CDR2 FQNEAQ (reference sequence). Between the trimmed V and J ends, which lost 6 bases and 1 base, there was a span of 18 bases. The CDR3 is CASRGTGAVLQETQYF. The CDR3 nucleotides are TGTGCCAGCAGGGGGACCGGGGCAGTCCTCCAAGAGACCCAGTACTTC.

This clonotype has a count of ten or more. The rearrangement joins TRBV18 to TRBJ2-7, with 7 positions matching TRBD1. Germline CDR1 and CDR2: KGHSH and LQKENI. Germline trimming cut 4 bases from V and 6 bases from J; bases unmatched to any gene: 6. The CDR3 is 13 residues long. CDR3 nucleotides: TGTGCCAGCTCACGCACAGGGGATGGCGAGCAGTACTTC. Protein: CASSRTGDGEQYF.

This clonotype was found many times. This sequence joins TRBV12-5 and TRBJ2-2; D unclear. Trimming pared 5 bases from V and 4 bases from J, leaving 8 bases between. CDR3 size: 13 residues. Germline V lookup: CDR1 LGHNT, CDR2 FRNRAP. The CDR3 protein is CASGRWITGELFF. CDR3 DNA: TGTGCTAGTGGTCGGTGGATCACCGGGGAGCTGTTTTTT.

This clonotype was counted at least ten times. The chain links TRBV7-9 to TRBJ2-2; perhaps TRBD1 as D (6 bases). The length of the CDR3 is 15 residues. Looked up from germline, CDR1 is SEHNR and CDR2 is FQNEAQ (reference sequence). Trimming left V 1 base short and J 3 bases short, with 9 bases between. The CDR3 sequence is CASSLGQADTGELFF. In DNA, the CDR3 is TGTGCCAGCAGCTTAGGACAGGCTGACACCGGGGAGCTGTTTTTT.

Ten or more counts support this clonotype. The V gene is TRBV7-2, the J gene TRBJ2-1, with 8 positions matching TRBD2. The CDR3 sequence is 17 residues long. V was clipped by 5 bases and J by 8 bases; unmatched bases: 17. CDR1 is SGHTA and CDR2 is FQGNSA in the germline V gene. The CDR3 protein is CASSPLGISGTRDEQFF. CDR3 nucleotides: TGTGCCAGCAGCCCACTGGGGATTAGCGGGACCCGGGATGAGCAGTTCTTC.

This clonotype was seen ten or more times. This chain links TRBV19 with TRBJ2-7; D might be TRBD1 (5 bases). Germline-derived CDR1 and CDR2 are LNHDA and SQIVND (reference sequence). The V end was cut by 4 bases, the J end by 3 bases, with 13 bases between. The CDR3 length is 14 residues. The CDR3 sequence is CASSTQGSLYEQYF. As DNA, the CDR3 is TGTGCCAGTAGTACCCAGGGCAGTCTCTACGAGCAGTACTTC.